This TCR beta chain stems from a study of blood T cell repertoires in COVID-19. About the study: Both acute and convalescent COVID-19 samples were obtained from the United States, Italy and Spain.

The recovered donors of Cohort 3 showed two negative PCRs, clearance, or symptom resolution. Using immunoSEQ multiplex PCR, the repertoire was profiled, and TCRdb retains in-frame clones only, with some absent. The sample records more than 200,000 clones, roughly 90% being singletons. In germline, CDR1 is SGHTA, CDR2 FQGTGA. The CDR3 runs to 13 residues. J lost 6 bases, V lost 8 bases, and 8 bases had no gene match. The sequence was collected from a woman in her twenties or thirties who had recovered from COVID-19. The sequenced material came from PBMCs or T cells enriched from blood (not recorded which). The chain employs TRBV7-3 and TRBJ2-7; 9 nucleotides agree with TRBD1. CDR3 DNA sequence: TGTGCCAGCGCCCGGGACAGGGTAAGCGAGCAGTACTTC. This encodes CASARDRVSEQYF. Complete variable domain (other parts from reference TRBV7-3 and TRBJ2-7): GAGVSQTPSNKVTEKGKYVELRCDPISGHTALYWYRQSLGQGPEFLIYFQGTGAADDSGLPNDRFFAVRPEGSVSTLKIQRTERGDSAVYLCASARDRVSEQYFGPGTRLTVT.